This entry lists 21 T cell receptor beta chains sequenced from one sample in a study of preoperative IRX-2 immunotherapy in early breast cancer. Clones were read by immunoSEQ multiplex PCR, and TCRdb kept only the in-frame ones, dropping some. The sample consists of about 3,500 clones, 80% of them appearing once. Treatment denoted: preoperative locoregional IRX-2 cytokine immunotherapy. The material was tumor tissue, obtained before IRX-2 immunotherapy. Receptors originate from a human donor with breast cancer.

The chain joins TRBV10-2 to TRBJ2-2, with 14 bases that match TRBD2. Germline trimming cut 5 bases from V and 4 bases from J; bases unmatched to any gene: 6. The CDR3 runs to 17 residues. Germline CDR1 and CDR2: WSHSY and SAAADI. CDR3 sequence: CASSPGLAGGSTGELFF. CDR3 coding DNA: TGCGCCAGCAGTCCTGGACTAGCGGGAGGTAGCACCGGGGAGCTGTTTTTT.

The V gene is TRBV14, the J gene TRBJ1-1, with D unclear. Trimming pared 1 base from V and 11 bases from J, leaving 14 bases between. Germline V gives CDR1 SGHDN, CDR2 FVKESK. The CDR3 is 13 amino acids. CDR3 in DNA: TGTGCCAGCAGCCAAGCTATCGGGGTTTCGGCTTTCTTT. Translated, it gives CASSQAIGVSAFF. The complete variable domain, with remaining parts taken from reference TRBV14 and TRBJ1-1, reads EAGVTQFPSHSVIEKGQTVTLRCDPISGHDNLYWYRRVMGKEIKFLLHFVKESKQDESGMPNNRFLAERTGGTYSTLKVQPAELEDSGVYFCASSQAIGVSAFFGQGTRLTVV.

V usage is TRBV19 and J usage is TRBJ2-3; 7 positions match TRBD2. CDR3 length: 15 residues. J gave up 2 bases and V 7 bases, and 9 bases lay outside the gene matches. Germline V gives CDR1 LNHDA, CDR2 SQIVND (reference sequence). CDR3: CASIQGLAATDTQYF. The CDR3 DNA follows: TGTGCCAGTATTCAAGGTCTAGCGGCCACAGATACGCAGTATTTT. Supplemented by reference TRBV19 and TRBJ2-3, the full variable domain reads DGGITQSPKYLFRKEGQNVTLSCEQNLNHDAMYWYRQDPGQGLRLIYYSQIVNDFQKGDIAEGYSVSREKKESFPLTVTSAQKNPTAFYLCASIQGLAATDTQYFGPGTRLTVL.

The chain links TRBV11-3 to TRBJ1-1; weak D call: TRBD1 (6 bases). The CDR3 spans 14 residues. Germline V CDR1 and CDR2: SGHNT, YENEEA. Trimming stripped 6 bases from V and 1 base from J, with 12 bases between. The CDR3 DNA is TGTGCCAGCAGGGACGAGACAGGGAACACTGAAGCTTTCTTT. Translated: CASRDETGNTEAFF.

A single count supports this clone. The chain has TRBV23-1 and TRBJ1-2; D might be TRBD1 (6 bases). TRBV23-1 is treated as an ORF (open reading frame) with a function not yet certain. The germline V and J ends were trimmed by 0 bases and 8 bases, with 31 bases remaining between them. The CDR3 length is 20 residues. The DNA of the CDR3 is TGCGCCAGCAGTCAATCTTTAATCAGGGGAATTTTGACGGGCCCACACGGCTACACCTTC. Translated: CASSQSLIRGILTGPHGYTF.

The rearrangement uses TRBV5-1 and TRBJ2-1, with 12 bases lining up with TRBD2. Looked up from germline, CDR1 is SGHRS and CDR2 is YFSETQ. Losses at the gene ends were 4 bases for V and 6 bases for J; bases not matched to a gene: 2. The length of the CDR3 is 14 residues. CDR3 region: CASSPGLAGNEQFF. The CDR3 nucleotides are TGCGCCAGCAGCCCGGGACTAGCGGGCAATGAGCAGTTCTTC.

The chain is built from TRBV12-5 and TRBJ2-1; D remains ambiguous. From germline, CDR1 is LGHNT and CDR2 FRNRAP. CDR3 length: 12 residues. Trimming took off 4 bases at V and 12 bases at J, with 13 bases between the two ends. CDR3 residues: CASGSLKLAQFF. CDR3 coding DNA: TGTGCTAGTGGTTCCCTCAAGCTCGCGCAGTTCTTC.

V usage is TRBV19 and J usage is TRBJ2-7, with D possibly matching TRBD1 (6 bases). The CDR3 totals 12 residues. V dropped 4 bases and J dropped 3 bases, with 7 bases sitting between them. CDR1 and CDR2 (germline): LNHDA, SQIVND (reference sequence). CDR3 nucleotide sequence: TGTGCCAGTAGTACGGACAGCTACGAGCAGTACTTC. Residues: CASSTDSYEQYF.

The chain carries TRBV18 and TRBJ1-1, with D perhaps matching TRBD1 (6 bases). V was cut by 6 bases and J by 1 base, with 12 bases left in between. CDR3 length: 14 residues. The germline V gene has CDR1 KGHSH and CDR2 LQKENI. The CDR3 DNA sequence: TGTGCCAGCTCCCAACAGGGCCCGAACACTGAAGCTTTCTTT. Encoded protein: CASSQQGPNTEAFF.

This clone was detected only a few times. J is TRBJ1-1 and V is TRBV19, with TRBD1 identical over 7 bases. The CDR3 extends over 15 amino acids. J gave up 2 bases and V 5 bases, and 8 bases lay outside the gene matches. The germline CDR1 and CDR2 sequences are LNHDA and SQIVND (reference sequence). The CDR3 is CASSALRGGNTEAFF. The CDR3 bases are TGTGCCAGTAGTGCGCTCAGGGGGGGTAACACTGAAGCTTTCTTT.

This chain connects TRBV18 to TRBJ2-7; 10 nucleotides agree with TRBD1. Trimming cost V 3 bases and J 5 bases; bases outside gene matches: 4. The CDR3 has 14 residues. Germline-derived CDR1 and CDR2 are KGHSH and LQKENI. The CDR3 DNA is TGTGCCAGCTCACCCGGGACAGGGGATAACGAGCAGTACTTC. This translates into CASSPGTGDNEQYF. The entire variable domain, with the rest obtained from reference TRBV18 and TRBJ2-7, is as follows: NAGVMQNPRHLVRRRGQEARLRCSPMKGHSHVYWYRQLPEEGLKFMVYLQKENIIDESGMPKERFSAEFPKEGPSILRIQQVVRGDSAAYFCASSPGTGDNEQYFGPGTRLTVT.

The gene calls are TRBV30 and TRBJ2-1, with D tentatively TRBD2 (5 bases). Trimming removed 2 bases from V and 10 bases from J, with 15 bases in between. The CDR3 runs 13 residues. From germline, CDR1 is GTSNPN and CDR2 SVGIG (reference sequence). CDR3 nucleotides: TGTGCCTGGAGTCCTCCGGGGTCAAGCGAGCAGTTCTTC. Protein sequence: CAWSPPGSSEQFF.

The chain links TRBV28 to TRBJ1-2, with no clear D. The CDR3 loop spans 15 amino acids. V dropped 7 bases and J dropped 2 bases, with 17 bases sitting between them. CDR1 and CDR2 (germline): MDHEN, SYDVKM. The CDR3 loop reads CASTSNSQINYGYTF. CDR3 sequence (DNA): TGTGCCAGCACTTCAAACAGCCAAATAAACTATGGCTACACCTTC.

This chain links TRBV19 with TRBJ2-7; possible D gene TRBD1, 6 bases. Germline loops: CDR1 LNHDA, CDR2 SQIVND (reference sequence). The CDR3 totals 15 residues. Between the trimmed V and J ends, which lost 6 bases and 3 bases, there was a span of 18 bases. For the CDR3, the DNA is TGTGCCAGTAGCCTCGGGCAGGGGAATATCTACGAGCAGTACTTC. Translation: CASSLGQGNIYEQYF. Based on the CDR3 plus reference TRBV19 and TRBJ2-7, the full variable domain is DGGITQSPKYLFRKEGQNVTLSCEQNLNHDAMYWYRQDPGQGLRLIYYSQIVNDFQKGDIAEGYSVSREKKESFPLTVTSAQKNPTAFYLCASSLGQGNIYEQYFGPGTRLTVT.

This clone was detected only once. The chain uses TRBV11-3 and TRBJ2-3; D is uncertain. Trimming took off 0 bases at V and 2 bases at J, with 6 bases between the two ends. This CDR3 has 14 amino acids. Per the germline V gene, CDR1 is SGHNT and CDR2 is YENEEA. CDR3 coding DNA: TGTGCCAGCAGCTTAGATAGCCTCACAGATACGCAGTATTTT. Protein: CASSLDSLTDTQYF. Variable domain in full (rest from reference TRBV11-3 and TRBJ2-3): EAGVVQSPRYKIIEKKQPVAFWCNPISGHNTLYWYLQNLGQGPELLIRYENEEAVDDSQLPKDRFSAERLKGVDSTLKIQPAELGDSAVYLCASSLDSLTDTQYFGPGTRLTVL.

The chain joins TRBV7-6 to TRBJ1-1; D remains ambiguous. V was clipped by 5 bases and J by 1 base, with 11 bases between them. The germline V gene encodes CDR1 SGHVS and CDR2 FNYEAQ. This CDR3 is built from 14 residues. CDR3 bases: TGTGCCAGCAGCCCGGGATTTAAGAACACTGAAGCTTTCTTT. Protein sequence: CASSPGFKNTEAFF.

V gene TRBV6-8 combines with J gene TRBJ1-4; the match to TRBD1 covers 10 bases. Germline V gives CDR1 MNHGY, CDR2 SAAAGT. The CDR3 consists of 16 residues. Losses at the gene ends were 5 bases for V and 8 bases for J; bases not matched to a gene: 11. This CDR3 reads CASSNAVGDRGEKLFF. CDR3 in DNA: TGTGCCAGCAGTAATGCCGTCGGGGACAGGGGCGAAAAACTGTTTTTT.

The rearrangement links TRBV19 to TRBJ2-5; 11 nucleotides align to TRBD1. This CDR3 is built from 15 residues. The germline V gene has CDR1 LNHDA and CDR2 SQIVND (reference sequence). J lost 4 bases, V lost 5 bases, and 6 bases had no gene match. The CDR3 spells CASSRTGGRGETQYF. The CDR3 DNA follows: TGTGCCAGTAGTCGGACAGGGGGCAGGGGAGAGACCCAGTACTTC.

The CDR3 sequence: CASSLGRISGNTIYF. CDR3 sequence (DNA): TGTGCCAGCAGCTTAGGACGGATCTCTGGAAACACCATATATTTT. The gene calls are TRBV11-3 and TRBJ1-3; D not resolved. V was shortened by 1 base and J by 0 bases, with 7 bases between the two germline ends. There are 15 residues in the CDR3. The germline V gene encodes CDR1 SGHNT and CDR2 YENEEA.

As regards this clone: Germline and junction disagree at one end, which may indicate a read error. The rearrangement joins TRBV5-1 to TRBJ2-7; a weak D match, TRBD2 (5 bases). Germline V lookup: CDR1 SGHRS, CDR2 YFSETQ. This CDR3 contains 14 residues. The CDR3 loop is CASSLEVEGYGQYF. DNA for the CDR3: TGCGCCAGCAGCTTGGAGGTCGAGGGCTACGGGCAGTACTTC.

The chain recombines TRBV19 with TRBJ1-4, with 7 bases that match TRBD1. CDR3 length: 13 residues. Germline trimming cut 7 bases from V and 4 bases from J; bases unmatched to any gene: 3. In germline, CDR1 is LNHDA, CDR2 SQIVND (reference sequence). CDR3 sequence reads: CASMRGHNEKLFF. The CDR3 bases are TGTGCCAGTATGAGGGGGCATAATGAAAAACTGTTTTTT.